Each of the 10 T cell receptor beta chains below was sequenced from the same sample in a study of blood T cell repertoires in COVID-19. Generated by immunoSEQ multiplex PCR, the TCRdb table keeps only in-frame clones and is missing some. This table holds around 94,000 clones, around four fifths found once. The sample was peripheral blood. These receptors were obtained from a man in his fifties with acute or convalescent COVID-19.

This rearrangement joins TRBV14 to TRBJ1-1; no clear D. This CDR3 contains 14 residues. Germline V gene lookup returns CDR1 SGHDN and CDR2 FVKESK. With 1 base removed from V and 2 bases from J, the gap between germline ends came to 8 bases. The CDR3 coding sequence is TGTGCCAGCAGCCAAGCGGGTGTCAACACTGAAGCTTTCTTT. This sequence encodes CASSQAGVNTEAFF.

The J gene is TRBJ2-1, the V gene TRBV7-8; 10 nucleotides align to TRBD1. V lost 4 bases, J lost 2 bases, and 8 bases stayed unmatched. The CDR3 extends over 17 amino acids. Per the germline V gene, CDR1 is SGHVS and CDR2 is FQNEAQ. CDR3 bases: TGTGCCAGCAGCTCCCTGGACAGGGGGTGGACCTACAATGAGCAGTTCTTC. As protein: CASSSLDRGWTYNEQFF.

This clone is labeled medium-sized. The gene calls are TRBV7-6 and TRBJ2-1; 7 bases match TRBD1. The V and J ends lost 0 bases and 4 bases, in that order; junction bases with no gene match: 6. The germline gives CDR1 SGHVS, CDR2 FNYEAQ. The CDR3 is made up of 16 amino acids. The CDR3: CASSLAMGQTYNEQFF. The CDR3 DNA sequence: TGTGCCAGCAGCTTAGCGATGGGACAGACTTACAATGAGCAGTTCTTC.

This clone has more than one count but fewer than ten. The chain employs TRBV19 and TRBJ1-5; tentative D call: TRBD1 (5 bases). CDR3 size: 12 residues. The germline CDR1 and CDR2 sequences are LNHDA and SQIVND (reference sequence). Trimming pared 8 bases from V and 2 bases from J, leaving 7 bases between. The DNA for the CDR3 is TGTGCCAGTGGCAGGGGCAATCAGCCCCAGCATTTT. This gives the protein CASGRGNQPQHF.

This clone was seen once. The rearrangement joins TRBV3-1 (or the pseudogene TRBV3-2) to TRBJ1-3; 9 bases align to TRBD1. CDR1 LGHDT and CDR2 YNNKEL come from the germline V gene (reference sequence). V lost 6 bases and J lost 4; bases outside the gene matches: 4. CDR3 length equals 14 residues. The CDR3: CASRTGTGGNTIYF. CDR3 nucleotides: TGTGCCAGCAGAACCGGGACAGGGGGAAACACCATATATTTT.

The V call is TRBV19, the J call TRBJ1-1, with a weak D call TRBD1 (6 bases). The germline V gene has CDR1 LNHDA and CDR2 SQIVND (reference sequence). This CDR3 region has 14 residues. The ends were cut back, 7 bases at V and 1 base at J, with 13 bases in the middle. CDR3 nucleotide sequence: TGTGCCAGTACCCAAGGGGGGGCGAACACTGAAGCTTTCTTT. Protein sequence: CASTQGGANTEAFF.

The chain is built from TRBV4-1 and TRBJ2-7, with TRBD1 matching 9 bases. The CDR3 is made up of 17 amino acids. Germline V lookup: CDR1 MGHRA, CDR2 YSYEKL. The ends lost 4 bases at V and 1 base at J; junction bases unmatched: 11. The CDR3 sequence: CASSLHTGGSVSYEQYF. The CDR3 nucleotides read TGCGCCAGCAGCCTTCATACAGGGGGCTCGGTGTCCTACGAGCAGTACTTC.

The chain is built from TRBV11-2 and TRBJ2-1; 11 nucleotides agree with TRBD2. CDR3 length equals 15 residues. Germline V gene lookup returns CDR1 SGHAT and CDR2 FQNNGV. Unmatched junction bases numbered 7, after V lost 4 bases and J lost 8 bases. The DNA for the CDR3 is TGTGCCAGCAGCTACTCTAGCGGGAGGAGCGATGAGCAGTTCTTC. It yields the protein CASSYSSGRSDEQFF. Full variable domain (rest looked up from reference TRBV11-2 and TRBJ2-1): EAGVAQSPRYKIIEKRQSVAFWCNPISGHATLYWYQQILGQGPKLLIQFQNNGVVDDSQLPKDRFSAERLKGVDSTLKIQPAKLEDSAVYLCASSYSSGRSDEQFFGPGTRLTVL.

The chain recombines TRBV5-4 with TRBJ2-2; 9 nucleotides align to TRBD1. The CDR3 loop spans 18 amino acids. V lost 4 bases, J lost 4 bases, and 14 bases stayed unmatched. Germline V gives CDR1 SGHNT, CDR2 YYREEE (reference sequence). CDR3 amino acids: CASSHPSGMTGGTGELFF. The CDR3 nucleotides read TGTGCCAGCAGCCACCCGAGTGGCATGACAGGGGGCACCGGGGAGCTGTTTTTT.

The rearrangement links TRBV5-1 to TRBJ2-7; 11 nucleotides line up with TRBD2. The CDR3 is made up of 15 amino acids. V was pared by 2 bases and J by 2 bases, with 3 bases of the junction left unmatched. CDR1 SGHRS and CDR2 YFSETQ come from the germline V gene. The CDR3 loop reads CASSFLAGGTYEQYF. In DNA form, the CDR3 reads TGCGCCAGCAGCTTTCTAGCGGGGGGTACCTACGAGCAGTACTTC.